The TCR beta chain under discussion was sequenced for a study of cytomegalovirus exposure and HLA in healthy donors. Across the study: The 95 to 150 validation repertoires and the roughly 690 first-cohort repertoires shared a platform, a later analysis reported.

On this clone: Its target is not known.

Only in-frame clones appear in the TCRdb table, and some are missing; sequencing was by immunoSEQ multiplex PCR. The data hold some 290,000 clones, with nearly 90% observed a single time. The CDR3 totals 13 residues. Germline-derived CDR1 and CDR2 are ENHRY and SYGVKD. After removal of 3 bases from V and 5 bases from J, the junction contained 2 bases not matched to a gene. Study-wide points: High specificity and sensitivity for cytomegalovirus status were reported for the classifier. In a later analysis, first-cohort TCR clusters were found to tend to co-occur in the 130 or so validation repertoires.

The specimen sequenced was PBMCs. This TCR came from a man in his thirties or forties in good health and CMV-seronegative. J is TRBJ2-7 and V is TRBV10-3, with 9 bases identical to TRBD2. The CDR3 reads CAISEIAGDEQYF. The CDR3 DNA follows: TGTGCCATCAGTGAAATAGCGGGGGACGAGCAGTACTTC.